The rows below give T cell receptor beta chains drawn from one sample of a study of cytomegalovirus exposure and HLA in healthy donors. Assay used: immunoSEQ multiplex PCR; TCRdb lists only in-frame clones, some missing. This sample has 90,000 to 150,000 clones, with about 85% found just once. Specimen: PBMCs. Receptor source: a woman in her twenties or thirties in good health and CMV-seronegative. Each CDR3 is given with its conserved first and last residue. The D gene is left open where the match is weak. The size of a clone is reported for some rows only, either as once, few or many, or as a class for expanded clones.

clone size: -
J gene: TRBJ1-2
V gene: TRBV18
D gene: TRBD1
CDR3 DNA: TGTGCCAGCTCACATGGACAGGAACAATATGGCTACACCTTC
CDR3 protein: CASSHGQEQYGYTF

clone size: -
J gene: TRBJ1-2
V gene: TRBV6-1
D gene: TRBD1
CDR3 DNA: TGTGCCAGCAGAAGGACAGGGGGCTATGGCTACACCTTC
CDR3 protein: CASRRTGGYGYTF

clone size: -
J gene: TRBJ1-4
V gene: TRBV6-5
D gene: -
CDR3 DNA: TGTGCCAGCAGTTACCGGGGGGTTAATGAAAAACTGTTTTTT
CDR3 protein: CASSYRGVNEKLFF

clone size: -
J gene: TRBJ2-3
V gene: TRBV6-4
D gene: TRBD2
CDR3 DNA: TGTGCCAGCAGGCCGGGGGGGCTGTGGACAGATACGCAGTATTTT
CDR3 protein: CASRPGGLWTDTQYF

clone size: -
J gene: TRBJ2-5
V gene: TRBV5-1
D gene: TRBD2
CDR3 DNA: TGCGCCAGCAGCTTGGGAGGGACTAGCGTCCAAGAGACCCAGTACTTC
CDR3 protein: CASSLGGTSVQETQYF

clone size: -
J gene: TRBJ1-1
V gene: TRBV6-5
D gene: -
CDR3 DNA: TGTGCCAGCAGTTACCGGACACCGAACACTGAAGCTTTCTTT
CDR3 protein: CASSYRTPNTEAFF

clone size: -
J gene: TRBJ2-1
V gene: TRBV11-3
D gene: TRBD1
CDR3 DNA: TGTGCCAGCAGCCCGGGGACAGGGATGGTTTTTGGGTACAATGAGCAGTTCTTC
CDR3 protein: CASSPGTGMVFGYNEQFF

clone size: -
J gene: TRBJ1-5
V gene: TRBV12-1
D gene: -
CDR3 DNA: TGTGCCAGCAGCTTTCTAAGAATATATCAGCCCCAGCATTTT
CDR3 protein: CASSFLRIYQPQHF

clone size: -
J gene: TRBJ2-3
V gene: TRBV6-6
D gene: TRBD1
CDR3 DNA: TGTGCCAGCAGCCCCCGGGACAGAGACACAGATACGCAGTATTTT
CDR3 protein: CASSPRDRDTDTQYF

clone size: -
J gene: TRBJ2-5
V gene: TRBV30
D gene: -
CDR3 DNA: TGTGCCCGGAGTACAGGTGGGCAAGAGACCCAGTACTTC
CDR3 protein: CARSTGGQETQYF

clone size: -
J gene: TRBJ1-1
V gene: TRBV27
D gene: -
CDR3 DNA: TGTGCCAGCAGTGTAAACAGGAACACTGAAGCTTTCTTT
CDR3 protein: CASSVNRNTEAFF

clone size: few
J gene: TRBJ1-5
V gene: TRBV6-5
D gene: TRBD1
CDR3 DNA: TGTGCCAGCAGTGAAGGACAGGCCAATCAGCCCCAGCATTTT
CDR3 protein: CASSEGQANQPQHF

clone size: -
J gene: TRBJ1-5
V gene: TRBV12-5
D gene: TRBD1
CDR3 DNA: TGTGCTAGTGGTTATTCAGGGGGCGGTCAGCCCCAGCATTTT
CDR3 protein: CASGYSGGGQPQHF

clone size: -
J gene: TRBJ2-1
V gene: TRBV6-6
D gene: TRBD2
CDR3 DNA: TGTGCCAGCAGCTCCCGGACTAGCGGGGGGGCAAATGAGCAGTTCTTC
CDR3 protein: CASSSRTSGGANEQFF

clone size: few
J gene: TRBJ1-2
V gene: TRBV4-3
D gene: -
CDR3 DNA: TGCGCCAGCAGCCAAGTCGGACTTTATGGCTACACCTTC
CDR3 protein: CASSQVGLYGYTF

clone size: -
J gene: TRBJ1-5
V gene: TRBV19
D gene: TRBD1
CDR3 DNA: TGTGCCAGTAGTATTGGGCGAATCGACAGGGTAGTCAATCAGCCCCAGCATTTT
CDR3 protein: CASSIGRIDRVVNQPQHF

clone size: -
J gene: TRBJ2-1
V gene: TRBV25-1
D gene: TRBD2
CDR3 DNA: TGTGCCAGCAGTGCTAGCGGGGGGGCCAATGAGCAGTTCTTC
CDR3 protein: CASSASGGANEQFF

clone size: -
J gene: TRBJ1-1
V gene: TRBV7-2
D gene: TRBD1
CDR3 DNA: TGTGCCAGCAGCGCGGACAGGATGAACACTGAAGCTTTCTTT
CDR3 protein: CASSADRMNTEAFF

clone size: -
J gene: TRBJ1-4
V gene: TRBV29-1
D gene: -
CDR3 DNA: TGCAGCGTTGCTATCTCGGGAACTAATGAAAAACTGTTTTTT
CDR3 protein: CSVAISGTNEKLFF

clone size: -
J gene: TRBJ1-1
V gene: TRBV30
D gene: -
CDR3 DNA: TGTGCCTGGACATTTCCGGGAGGGCTGGCTGAAGCTTTCTTT
CDR3 protein: CAWTFPGGLAEAFF

clone size: -
J gene: TRBJ2-3
V gene: TRBV18
D gene: -
CDR3 DNA: TGTGCCAGCTCACCTTTAAACAGTCCTAGCACAGATACGCAGTATTTT
CDR3 protein: CASSPLNSPSTDTQYF

clone size: -
J gene: TRBJ2-2
V gene: TRBV7-2
D gene: -
CDR3 DNA: TGTGCCAGCAGCCTTAGGAGCGCCGGGGAGCTGTTTTTT
CDR3 protein: CASSLRSAGELFF

clone size: few
J gene: TRBJ1-6
V gene: TRBV4-3
D gene: TRBD1
CDR3 DNA: TGCGCCAGCAGCCAAGTCCTAGGGGGACAGTTATCACCCCTCCACTTT
CDR3 protein: CASSQVLGGQLSPLHF

clone size: -
J gene: TRBJ2-7
V gene: TRBV9
D gene: TRBD1
CDR3 DNA: TGTGCCAGCAGCGTAGAAGGGACAGGGGACTACGAGCAGTACTTC
CDR3 protein: CASSVEGTGDYEQYF

clone size: -
J gene: TRBJ1-2
V gene: TRBV10-3
D gene: -
CDR3 DNA: TGTGCCATCAGTGAGGTAGTTAACTATGGCTACACCTTC
CDR3 protein: CAISEVVNYGYTF

clone size: -
J gene: TRBJ1-2
V gene: TRBV6-5
D gene: -
CDR3 DNA: TGTGCCACTAATTCTAACTATGGCTACACCTTC
CDR3 protein: CATNSNYGYTF

clone size: -
J gene: TRBJ1-1
V gene: TRBV30
D gene: TRBD1
CDR3 DNA: TGTGCCTGGAGCCAGGGACAGGGGAACACTGAAGCTTTCTTT
CDR3 protein: CAWSQGQGNTEAFF

clone size: -
J gene: TRBJ1-5
V gene: TRBV19
D gene: -
CDR3 DNA: TGTGCCAGTAGTAATCAGGGGAATCAGCCCCAGCATTTT
CDR3 protein: CASSNQGNQPQHF

clone size: -
J gene: TRBJ1-4
V gene: TRBV5-6
D gene: -
CDR3 DNA: TGTGCCAGCAGCTTGTCGGGAACATTCGCAACTAATGAAAAACTGTTTTTT
CDR3 protein: CASSLSGTFATNEKLFF

clone size: -
J gene: TRBJ1-5
V gene: TRBV30
D gene: -
CDR3 DNA: TGTGCCTGGAGTGTTGGCCTGGGGGGGCAGCCCCAGCATTTT
CDR3 protein: CAWSVGLGGQPQHF

clone size: -
J gene: TRBJ2-7
V gene: TRBV5-6
D gene: -
CDR3 DNA: TGTGCCAGCAGCTTGCGGGGACATTCCTACGAGCAGTACTTC
CDR3 protein: CASSLRGHSYEQYF

clone size: -
J gene: TRBJ2-1
V gene: TRBV4-3
D gene: TRBD1
CDR3 DNA: TGCGCCAGCAGCCACCACAGGGGGGAAGGGTTACGCGATGAGCAGTTCTTC
CDR3 protein: CASSHHRGEGLRDEQFF

clone size: few
J gene: TRBJ1-5
V gene: TRBV2
D gene: -
CDR3 DNA: TGTGCCAGCAGTGGGCAGTTAAGCAATCAGCCCCAGCATTTT
CDR3 protein: CASSGQLSNQPQHF

clone size: -
J gene: TRBJ2-1
V gene: TRBV12-5
D gene: -
CDR3 DNA: TGTGCTAGTGGTTTGGTAGCCCCGGGAGACTATGGGAGGAATGAGCAGTTCTTC
CDR3 protein: CASGLVAPGDYGRNEQFF

clone size: -
J gene: TRBJ2-2
V gene: TRBV2
D gene: TRBD1
CDR3 DNA: TGTGCCACCAGACAGGGCTACACCGGGGAGCTGTTTTTT
CDR3 protein: CATRQGYTGELFF

clone size: -
J gene: TRBJ2-3
V gene: TRBV7-8
D gene: -
CDR3 DNA: TGTGCCAGCAGCTCGAGGCGGACACTGCTTTTTAGCACAGATACGCAGTATTTT
CDR3 protein: CASSSRRTLLFSTDTQYF

clone size: -
J gene: TRBJ1-5
V gene: TRBV19
D gene: TRBD1
CDR3 DNA: TGTGCCAGTAGTATAGCACGCGGGACAGGGGTAAATCATCCCCAGCATTTT
CDR3 protein: CASSIARGTGVNHPQHF

clone size: -
J gene: TRBJ2-5
V gene: TRBV5-6
D gene: TRBD2
CDR3 DNA: TGTGCCAGCAGCTTCGGGCGGGGGAGACAAGAGACCCAGTACTTC
CDR3 protein: CASSFGRGRQETQYF

clone size: -
J gene: TRBJ2-1
V gene: TRBV6-6
D gene: -
CDR3 DNA: TGTGCCAGCAGGAGACAGGTCAATGAGCAGTTCTTC
CDR3 protein: CASRRQVNEQFF

clone size: once
J gene: TRBJ2-5
V gene: TRBV7-9
D gene: TRBD2
CDR3 DNA: TGTGCCAGCAGCCGACTAGCGGGGGTCTTCCAAGAGACCCAGTACTTC
CDR3 protein: CASSRLAGVFQETQYF

clone size: -
J gene: TRBJ1-4
V gene: TRBV7-8
D gene: -
CDR3 DNA: TGTGCCAGCATGCTGTCGGCGGGGCATGAAAAACTGTTTTTT
CDR3 protein: CASMLSAGHEKLFF

clone size: -
J gene: TRBJ2-5
V gene: TRBV13
D gene: -
CDR3 DNA: TGTGCCAGCAGCTTAGGGAGACTAGATAGGACCCAGTACTTC
CDR3 protein: CASSLGRLDRTQYF

clone size: once
J gene: TRBJ1-6
V gene: TRBV5-6
D gene: -
CDR3 DNA: TGTGCCAGCAGCGGGAGTGGGGTGGGGAATTCACCCCTCCACTTT
CDR3 protein: CASSGSGVGNSPLHF

clone size: -
J gene: TRBJ1-1
V gene: TRBV7-9
D gene: -
CDR3 DNA: TGTGCCAGCAGCTTCTCCGGGACTTCTGAAGCTTTCTTT
CDR3 protein: CASSFSGTSEAFF

clone size: -
J gene: TRBJ2-1
V gene: TRBV27
D gene: TRBD2
CDR3 DNA: TGTGCCAGCAAAACCGGGACAGGGACTAGCGGTTACAATGAGCAGTTCTTC
CDR3 protein: CASKTGTGTSGYNEQFF

clone size: -
J gene: TRBJ1-4
V gene: TRBV20-1
D gene: -
CDR3 DNA: TGCAGTGCTAGAGGCGGTACTAAACTGTTTTTT
CDR3 protein: CSARGGTKLFF

clone size: -
J gene: TRBJ2-2
V gene: TRBV7-9
D gene: TRBD1
CDR3 DNA: TGTGCCAGCAGCTGGGGACAGAAGAACACCGGGGAGCTGTTTTTT
CDR3 protein: CASSWGQKNTGELFF

clone size: -
J gene: TRBJ2-3
V gene: TRBV6-5
D gene: TRBD1
CDR3 DNA: TGTGCCAGCAGCTACAGACAGGGGGTCACCACAGATACGCAGTATTTT
CDR3 protein: CASSYRQGVTTDTQYF

clone size: -
J gene: TRBJ2-5
V gene: TRBV7-2
D gene: -
CDR3 DNA: TGTGCCAGCAGCCCTCAAGTGGCAAACGGGGAGACCCAGTACTTC
CDR3 protein: CASSPQVANGETQYF

clone size: -
J gene: TRBJ2-3
V gene: TRBV5-4
D gene: TRBD2
CDR3 DNA: TGTGCCAGCAGCCTTAGGAGTGGCGGGGGGGGAGGAGATACGCAGTATTTT
CDR3 protein: CASSLRSGGGGGDTQYF

clone size: -
J gene: TRBJ1-5
V gene: TRBV10-3
D gene: TRBD1
CDR3 DNA: TGTGCCGCCGGGGACAGCCAGAACCTTGGGAATCAGCCCCAGCATTTT
CDR3 protein: CAAGDSQNLGNQPQHF

clone size: -
J gene: TRBJ2-3
V gene: TRBV30
D gene: -
CDR3 DNA: TGTGCCTGGAGTAACGGGAACACAGATACGCAGTATTTT
CDR3 protein: CAWSNGNTDTQYF

clone size: -
J gene: TRBJ2-6
V gene: TRBV7-6
D gene: -
CDR3 DNA: TGTGCCAGCAGCTTAGGGGCGTTAGGCAGGGTCCTGACTTTC
CDR3 protein: CASSLGALGRVLTF

clone size: -
J gene: TRBJ1-2
V gene: TRBV6-5
D gene: TRBD1
CDR3 DNA: TGTGCCAGCAGAGCAGGGGGTGAGAGCTATGGCTACACCTTC
CDR3 protein: CASRAGGESYGYTF